In its sample, the clone carrying this T cell receptor (beta chain) was seen a few times. The CDR3 runs 14 residues. V lost 3 bases to trimming and J lost 1 base, with 7 bases between them. MiXCR, applied by TCRdb to the 5' RACE reads, yields one record per CDR3 protein. The table shows 500,000 to 700,000 distinct CDR3 sequences, with 15% to 20% occurring only once. This sample stems from a study of T cells after yellow fever vaccination. The receptor was isolated from a man aged 25 to 45 who received the YFV17D yellow fever vaccine. J is TRBJ1-3 and V is TRBV12-3 or TRBV12-4; possible D gene TRBD1, 5 bases. The sample here was PBMCs, taken 15 days after the yellow fever booster vaccination. The CDR3 DNA is TGTGCCAGCAGTTTTTCAGGGTCTGGAAACACCATATATTTT. This translates into CASSFSGSGNTIYF.